This T cell receptor (beta chain) comes out of a study of beta chain features in type 1 diabetes listed by TCRdb under 2018. Regarding the study in general: No differences in mean age, gender distribution, total cell number or subset yield were found between patients and healthy donors. A total of over 90,000,000 sorted cells were examined across all samples, and a strong correlation was observed between cell number per subset and RNA yield. The study compared TCRB repertoires of sorted circulating CD4+ T cell subsets between recently diagnosed type 1 diabetes patients and matched healthy donors. Regulatory and stem cell-like memory subsets were isolated from only 8 patients and about 8 healthy donors, whereas naive and central memory subsets came from all 28 donors. Broader findings and caveats from the paper: Because small numbers of individuals were included in the HLA sub-analyses, any influence of HLA type on TCRB rearrangement was left unresolved. Type 1 diabetes patients showed a moderate but significant shortening of TCRB CDR3 length in all four CD4+ subsets. Because cDNA rather than genomic DNA was sequenced, highly expressing activated cells could have been over-represented, although no difference in activation and CD3 levels was found between groups. Naive, central memory and regulatory TCRB repertoires appeared to be more similar among patients than among healthy donors. PCR may preferentially amplify shorter templates, but because patient and control samples were amplified and corrected together, any resulting skew would affect both groups equally. Fewer insertions and more nucleotide deletions at VDJ recombination sites were observed in patients with type 1 diabetes, implying thymic rearrangement abnormalities.

Each donor gave one peripheral blood draw, approximately 120 mL on average, collected into heparinised tubes. Using a panel that included CD45RO, CCR7, CD25, CD127, CD95 and CD27, naive, central memory, regulatory and stem cell-like memory CD4+ T cells were sorted on a BD FACSAria II. Purity was above 95% for every sorted population. PBMCs were isolated immediately by Lymphoprep density gradient centrifugation and stained directly without culture. Samples were stained and sorted in pairs, with one healthy donor and one patient per experiment, so that batch effects were minimized. The entire amount of isolated RNA was reverse transcribed using the High Capacity cDNA Reverse Transcription Kit, so the sequenced TCRB transcripts were expressed ones. Deep immunoSEQ sequencing was performed on naive, central memory and regulatory T cell samples, with an average of around 3.5 million total reads per sample. Sorted cells were lysed in RLT buffer, and RNA was extracted using DNase-treated RNeasy Micro or Mini kits according to cell number. Each cell subset was processed separately to prevent cross-contamination, with patient and healthy donor samples processed together. The immunoSEQ multiplex PCR was used to amplify TCRB sequences from cDNA, generating 87-bp fragments that spanned the CDR3 region. Sequencing of the amplicons was performed on the Illumina HiSeq platform. The authors' analysis ran thus. PCR bias was computationally corrected using synthetic template baselines, reads within Hamming distance 2 were collapsed, and singletons that could not be merged were discarded. Reads were aligned to IMGT to assign V, D and J genes, CDR3 length, and insertions or deletions at six rearrangement sites. Within each subset, clonotype counts were normalized to sorted cell number, after which true diversity and Gini coefficients were computed with the tcR R package. The overlap coefficient, calculated on TCRB nucleotide sequences, was used to quantify repertoire sharing. As a proxy for the pre-selection repertoire, out-of-frame TCRB sequences from naive cells were analyzed. This is the immuneACCESS table as TCRdb keeps it, with only in-frame sequences that have V and J called. A part of the clones is gone; compared with another copy, unresolved V genes explain less than half, and the rest is unexplained. V and J calls and clone size follow that table, whereas D and trimming were derived from the DNA. Counted in this sample were around 310,000 clones; approximately 11% of them appeared once. The ten largest clones represent around 0.015% of the sample.

This clone was seen only a few times. It lacks a known antigen. Base-call qualities are not available, and no considerably larger clone is one nucleotide away. This receptor was taken from a woman under 40 in good health. The sequenced sample consisted of naive CD4+ T cells from blood. The sample's cell subset or site label, in plain terms: true naive CD4+ T cells.

The CDR3 protein: CASSHGDDYGYTF. Here is the DNA: TGCGCCAGCAGCCACGGGGATGACTATGGCTACACCTTC. The V gene is TRBV5-1 and the J gene is TRBJ1-2; the D gene assignment is ambiguous. CDR1 SGHRS and CDR2 YFSETQ are derived from the germline V gene. Between the V and J ends, shortened by 4 bases and 3 bases respectively, the junction contains 10 bases. Including cysteine and phenylalanine, the CDR3 has 13 amino acids. Here the CDR3 DNA is all that survives: 39 bases in frame from base 1.